A selection of T cell receptor beta chains follows, all from one sample in a study of response to subunit inactivated influenza vaccine. In TCRdb, the RT-PCR reads were re-called with MiXCR into one record per CDR3 protein. The data contain approximately 700,000 distinct CDR3 sequences, roughly 13% of them seen just once; the ten biggest clones take up 5.5% to 7%. Source: PBMCs from blood, taken 14 to 15 days before vaccination. The receptors were gathered from a man aged 45 to 65 who received an inactivated influenza vaccine. Both conserved end residues are part of each CDR3. The D gene is left open where the match is weak. For some rows the clone size is stated as once, few or many, or as a class when expanded; others skip it.

D	J	size	V	DNA	CDR3
.	TRBJ2-5	few	TRBV12-3/TRBV12-4	TGTGCCAGCAGTTTTTTACAGAGCCAAGAGACCCAGTACTTC	CASSFLQSQETQYF
.	TRBJ1-1	many	TRBV11-2	TGTGCCAGCAGCCCGGGGGGTTCCGGTGCTTTCTTT	CASSPGGSGAFF
.	TRBJ2-1	few	TRBV27	TGTGCCAGCAGTTCACAAACCAGGAGGAATGAGCAGTTCTTC	CASSSQTRRNEQFF
.	TRBJ2-1	few	TRBV4-2	TGTGCCAGCAGCCGGGGGACAAAAACTCTACCTAACAATGAGCAGTTCTTC	CASSRGTKTLPNNEQFF
.	TRBJ1-4	.	TRBV7-6	TGTGCCAGCAGCCGGGACGTTCTTAATGAAAAACTGTTTTTT	CASSRDVLNEKLFF
.	TRBJ1-1	.	TRBV6-2/TRBV6-3	TGTGCCAGCAGTACACCGTTGAACACTGAAGCTTTCTTT	CASSTPLNTEAFF
TRBD1	TRBJ1-1	few	TRBV5-5	TGTGCCAGCAGCTGGACAGGGGGGGCTGAAGCTTTCTTT	CASSWTGGAEAFF
.	TRBJ2-7	few	TRBV6-6	TGTGCCAGCACGGCCGAGGGTACCTACGAGCAGTACTTC	CASTAEGTYEQYF
TRBD2	TRBJ2-5	.	TRBV4-3	TGCGCCAGCAGCCAAGATCCAGGACTAGAAGAGACCCAGTACTTC	CASSQDPGLEETQYF
.	TRBJ2-7	many	TRBV28	TGTGCCAGCAGTTTACCGGAGAACAGCCGGTTATACTTC	CASSLPENSRLYF
.	TRBJ2-1	many	TRBV15	TGTGCCACCAGCAGAGATCCTTCCGGGACAGAGCAGTTCTTC	CATSRDPSGTEQFF
TRBD1	TRBJ2-3	few	TRBV28	TGTGCCAGCAGTTTAATCGGACAGGGGCGTACAGATACGCAGTATTTT	CASSLIGQGRTDTQYF
.	TRBJ2-7	few	TRBV6-2/TRBV6-3	TGTGCCAGCAGTCTATTACAGGGATCGGGGGAGCAGTACTTC	CASSLLQGSGEQYF
TRBD2	TRBJ2-5	.	TRBV2	TGTGCCAGCAGCGGGACTAGTGTCGAGACCCAGTACTTC	CASSGTSVETQYF
.	TRBJ2-1	few	TRBV20-1	TGCAGTGCTAGAGTACAATGGGCCTACAATGAGCAGTTCTTC	CSARVQWAYNEQFF
TRBD2	TRBJ2-1	few	TRBV20-1	TGCAGTGCTAGCCCGACTAGCGCTTACAATGAGCAGTTCTTC	CSASPTSAYNEQFF
TRBD1	TRBJ2-2	many	TRBV29-1	TGCAGCGTTCCGGGACAGCCATACACCGGGGAGCTGTTTTTT	CSVPGQPYTGELFF
TRBD2	TRBJ2-5	few	TRBV24-1	TGTGCCATCGGGACTAGCGGGAGTAGTCAAGAGACCCAGTACTTC	CAIGTSGSSQETQYF
TRBD1	TRBJ1-5	few	TRBV27	TGTGCCAGTCGTCAAGCTTGGACAGGGGACCTTGGCAATCAGCCCCAGCATTTT	CASRQAWTGDLGNQPQHF
.	TRBJ2-2	.	TRBV20-1	TGCTGTGCTAGAGATTCTATCCAGGGCTGGAACACCGGGGAGCTGTTTTTT	CCARDSIQGWNTGELFF
TRBD2	TRBJ2-4	few	TRBV5-1	TGCGCCAGCAGCTTGCTAGCGGGAGGGGACATTCAGTACTTC	CASSLLAGGDIQYF
TRBD1	TRBJ1-1	few	TRBV20-1	TGCAGTGCTAGACTTACCGAGCTCCGGGACAGGAGACACACTGAAGCTTTCTTT	CSARLTELRDRRHTEAFF
.	TRBJ2-2	few	TRBV5-1	TGCGCCAGCAGCTTGGATGGTGGGAACACCGGGGAGCTGTTTTTT	CASSLDGGNTGELFF
.	TRBJ2-2	.	TRBV2	TGTGCCAGCAGTACCCAGGATGCCGGGGAGCTGTTTTTT	CASSTQDAGELFF
.	TRBJ1-2	few	TRBV2	TGTGCCAGCAGTGAATCATCCGGCTATGGCTACACCTTC	CASSESSGYGYTF
TRBD2	TRBJ2-5	.	TRBV19	TGTGCCAGTAGTACGTGGACTAGCGGGAGTATTGAGACCCAGTACTTC	CASSTWTSGSIETQYF
TRBD2	TRBJ2-5	.	TRBV6-9	TGTGCCAGCAGTTATGGAGGTGTTACTAGCGGGAGGGCCGGTGGTATCATCCAAGAGACCCAGTACTTC	CASSYGGVTSGRAGGIIQETQYF
.	TRBJ1-6	many	TRBV7-9	TGTGCCAGCAGCTTACAGAATTCACCCCTCCACTTT	CASSLQNSPLHF
TRBD1	TRBJ1-2	few	TRBV29-1	TGCAGCTCGGGGGAGGGGGCGAACTATGGCTACACCTTC	CSSGEGANYGYTF
.	TRBJ2-1	.	TRBV29-1	TGCAGCGTGACCGGACGTTACAATGAGCAGTTCTTC	CSVTGRYNEQFF
TRBD2	TRBJ2-7	.	TRBV15	TGTGCCACTACACCGGGACTAGCGGGGTCTTCCTACGAGCAGTACTTC	CATTPGLAGSSYEQYF
TRBD1	TRBJ2-7	few	TRBV7-2	TGTGCCAGCAGCCAAGTAGGGGGCGGCTACGAGCAGTACTTC	CASSQVGGGYEQYF
TRBD2	TRBJ2-1	few	TRBV7-6	TGTGCCAGCAGCTTAGCGGGGACGGGGATGGGACTAGCGCTATACAATGAGCAGTTCTTC	CASSLAGTGMGLALYNEQFF
TRBD1	TRBJ2-7	.	TRBV2	TGTGCCAGCATTAGGGACAGGGGCCACGAGCAGTACTTC	CASIRDRGHEQYF
TRBD2	TRBJ2-1	few	TRBV7-2	TGTGCCAGCAGCCAAACGGGACTACCGTTCTTC	CASSQTGLPFF
.	TRBJ2-3	.	TRBV12-3/TRBV12-4	TGTGCCAGCAGTCTGAGGCATTCCAGCACAGATACGCAGTATTTT	CASSLRHSSTDTQYF
.	TRBJ2-3	many	TRBV7-9	TGTGCCAGCAGCCAAAAGAGGTGGCCAGATACGCAGTATTTT	CASSQKRWPDTQYF
.	TRBJ2-5	.	TRBV20-1	TGCAGTGCTAGATCTGGGCTCCAAGAGACCCAGTACTTC	CSARSGLQETQYF
.	TRBJ1-2	.	TRBV7-9	TGTGCCAGCAGCTTCGGTTGGGTTCTCCATGGCTACACCTTC	CASSFGWVLHGYTF
.	TRBJ2-7	.	TRBV28	TGTGCCAGCACTTCGGGATTATCAGATTACGAGCAGTACTTC	CASTSGLSDYEQYF
TRBD2	TRBJ2-2	few	TRBV30	TGTGCCTGGAGGGGACTAGTACCCACCGGGGAGCTGTTTTTT	CAWRGLVPTGELFF
.	TRBJ1-1	.	TRBV7-9	TGTGCCAGCAGCTTAGGGGGACCGAGGGGGACTGAAGCTTTCTTT	CASSLGGPRGTEAFF
TRBD2	TRBJ2-2	many	TRBV7-2	TGTGCCAGCAGCTTAGCCTGGACTAGCGGGGCCTCGAACACCGGGGAGCTGTTTTTT	CASSLAWTSGASNTGELFF
TRBD2	TRBJ2-1	.	TRBV6-1	TGTGCCAGCAGCCCCCCTAGCGGTTACAATGAGCAGTTCTTC	CASSPPSGYNEQFF
.	TRBJ1-2	few	TRBV12-3/TRBV12-4	TGTGCCAGCGGCAGGGAACCTAACTATGGCTACACCTTC	CASGREPNYGYTF
TRBD1	TRBJ2-5	.	TRBV25-1	TGTGCCAGCAGTGAATACCGGACAGGGCAAGAGACCCAGTACTTC	CASSEYRTGQETQYF
TRBD2	TRBJ2-5	.	TRBV12-3/TRBV12-4	TGTGCCAGCACTAACTTTTTGGGGGGGGAAGAGACCCAGTACTTC	CASTNFLGGEETQYF
.	TRBJ1-5	once	TRBV18	TGTGCCAGCTCACCAAGCACAGGGAATCAGCCCCAGCATTTT	CASSPSTGNQPQHF
.	TRBJ2-3	many	TRBV12-3/TRBV12-4	TGTGCCAGCAGTTTAAGGCGGAGAGATACGCAGTATTTT	CASSLRRRDTQYF
TRBD2	TRBJ2-1	few	TRBV7-2	TGTGCCAGCCAGGCGCGGGAGGCCCCGTACGTTGAGCAGTTCTTC	CASQAREAPYVEQFF
.	TRBJ2-7	.	TRBV11-3	TGTGCCAGCAGCACCTACAACGGAGGAGAGCAGTACTTC	CASSTYNGGEQYF
.	TRBJ2-1	many	TRBV27	TGTGCCAGCAGTTCCCTTCCCCCCATCTGGGAGATTGAGCAGTTCTTC	CASSSLPPIWEIEQFF
.	TRBJ2-7	.	TRBV4-3	TGCGCCAGCAGCCAAGAGCGACAGGCGACGTACTACGAGCAGTACTTC	CASSQERQATYYEQYF
.	TRBJ2-5	.	TRBV5-1	TGCGCCAGCAGCTTGGGCCCCCGACAAACTGAGACCCAGTACTTC	CASSLGPRQTETQYF
.	TRBJ2-7	many	TRBV9	TGTGCCAGCAGCCCCTATGGGGGATACGAGCAGTACTTC	CASSPYGGYEQYF